This record looks at one T cell receptor (beta chain) sequence and its context. This table comes from immunoSEQ multiplex PCR, and its TCRdb copy is limited to in-frame clones, with some not included. The table records approximately 240,000 clones, roughly 85% of them present only once. These data are taken from a study of blood T cell repertoires in COVID-19. The germline CDR1 and CDR2 sequences are LNHDA and SQIVND (reference sequence). The V gene end was trimmed by 9 bases and the J gene end by 0 bases; junction bases not matched to a gene: 11. The CDR3 extends over 15 amino acids. Material: peripheral blood. This chain connects TRBV19 to TRBJ2-7; 7 positions agree with TRBD1. This receptor was taken from a man aged 45-65 years who had recovered from COVID-19. The CDR3 loop reads CASKRDSDSSYEQYF. CDR3 in DNA: TGTGCCAGCAAACGGGACAGCGACAGCTCCTACGAGCAGTACTTC.